These 18 T cell receptor beta chains share one sample of origin, sequenced in a study of T cell responses to AZD1222 COVID-19 vaccine. The data were produced by immunoSEQ multiplex PCR, yet TCRdb's version contains in-frame clones alone and is incomplete. The table shows over 120,000 clones, with roughly nine tenths occurring only once. The sequences come from peripheral blood, collected on day 0 of AZD1222 vaccination. The receptors shown here come from an adult in good health.

The gene calls are TRBV6-1 and TRBJ1-5, with D perhaps TRBD1 (5 bases). The V end was cut by 2 bases, the J end by 7 bases, with 18 bases between. Germline V lookup: CDR1 MNHNS, CDR2 SASEGT. The CDR3 sequence is 16 residues long. CDR3 loop: CASSEPRSGGGQPQHF. The CDR3 DNA sequence: TGTGCCAGCAGTGAACCCCGTTCGGGGGGTGGCCAGCCCCAGCATTTT.

DNA for the CDR3: TGTGCCAGTAGTATCTCCCGACGACGGTATAGCAATCAGCCCCAGCATTTT. Its translation: CASSISRRRYSNQPQHF. The chain links TRBV19 to TRBJ1-5; D is unclear. Germline V CDR1 and CDR2: LNHDA, SQIVND (reference sequence). The V gene lost 3 bases and the J gene lost 0 bases, with 15 bases spanning the gap. The CDR3 length is 17 residues.

The chain couples TRBV5-1 to TRBJ1-2; D not resolved. V was clipped by 7 bases and J by 5 bases, with 21 bases between them. Germline V gives CDR1 SGHRS, CDR2 YFSETQ. The CDR3 totals 15 residues. CDR3 loop: CASRSLPGPEYGYTF. In nucleotides, the CDR3 is TGCGCCAGCCGATCCTTACCCGGGCCCGAATATGGCTACACCTTC. The full variable domain, in which reference TRBV5-1 and TRBJ1-2 provide the parts outside the CDR3, is KAGVTQTPRYLIKTRGQQVTLSCSPISGHRSVSWYQQTPGQGLQFLFEYFSETQRNKGNFPGRFSGRQFSNSRSEMNVSTLELGDSALYLCASRSLPGPEYGYTFGSGTRLTVV.

This chain uses TRBV28 with TRBJ1-2, with 8 bases identical to TRBD1. The V and J ends lost 6 bases and 4 bases, in that order; junction bases with no gene match: 4. This CDR3 comprises 13 residues. Germline V gene sequence: CDR1 MDHEN, CDR2 SYDVKM. CDR3 sequence reads: CASRGTGSYGYTF. In nucleotides, the CDR3 is TGTGCCAGCAGAGGGACAGGATCCTATGGCTACACCTTC.

The V call is TRBV12-3 or TRBV12-4, the J call TRBJ1-2; D unclear. Trimming pared 3 bases from V and 4 bases from J, leaving 9 bases between. This CDR3 is built from 13 residues. The CDR3 spells CASSFGGIYGYTF. In DNA form, the CDR3 reads TGTGCCAGCAGTTTCGGAGGGATCTATGGCTACACCTTC.

This clone was recorded only once. The chain couples TRBV2 to TRBJ1-2; D remains ambiguous. CDR3 length: 15 residues. Trimming removed 3 bases from V and 3 bases from J, with 14 bases in between. In germline, CDR1 is SNHLY, CDR2 FYNNEI. CDR3 nucleotides: TGTGCCAGCAGTGAGCTAAGGGTTGGCGACTATGGCTACACCTTC. It specifies CASSELRVGDYGYTF.

V gene TRBV9 combines with J gene TRBJ1-1; D call uncertain. V was shortened by 4 bases and J by 6 bases, with 10 bases between the two germline ends. The CDR3 extends over 12 amino acids. CDR1 is SGDLS and CDR2 is YYNGEE in the germline V gene. CDR3 DNA sequence: TGTGCCAGCAGCCCCCGTCGGGCTGAAGCTTTCTTT. This codes for CASSPRRAEAFF.

This chain's CDR3 is CASSQGPGGQVYEQYF. The DNA for the CDR3 is TGCGCCAGCAGCCAAGGTCCAGGGGGACAGGTATACGAGCAGTACTTC. The rearrangement uses TRBV4-1 and TRBJ2-7, with 8 bases that match TRBD1. Germline CDR1 and CDR2: MGHRA and YSYEKL. Trimming at V came to 1 base and at J to 4 bases, leaving 9 bases not matched to a gene. This CDR3 spans 16 amino acids.

This chain joins TRBV9 and TRBJ2-1; 8 bases line up with TRBD2. CDR1 is SGDLS, CDR2 YYNGEE, per germline. The CDR3 runs 15 residues. The trim removed 1 base at V and 11 bases at J, leaving 11 bases unmatched. CDR3 region: CASSVSGLLAGQQFF. The CDR3 DNA reads as TGTGCCAGCAGCGTATCGGGGCTCCTAGCGGGTCAGCAGTTCTTC.

In DNA, the CDR3 is TGTGCCAGCAGTCGAGACTCAGGTTACGAGCAGTACTTC. This sequence encodes CASSRDSGYEQYF. The chain links TRBV6-6 to TRBJ2-7; D is unresolved. Germline loops: CDR1 MNHNY, CDR2 SVGAGI (reference sequence). CDR3 length: 13 amino acids. Trimming removed 5 bases at V and 4 bases at J, with 12 bases between.

The V and J genes are TRBV10-3 and TRBJ2-7; TRBD1 might be the D (6 bases). The germline CDR1 and CDR2 sequences are ENHRY and SYGVKD. The CDR3 spans 13 residues. The V and J ends lost 6 bases and 2 bases respectively, with 11 bases between them. The CDR3 region has the DNA TGTGCCATCAGACCACAGGGCACCTACGAGCAGTACTTC. This codes for CAIRPQGTYEQYF.

This chain links TRBV29-1 with TRBJ1-2; D remains ambiguous. CDR1 and CDR2 from the germline V gene are SQVTM and ANQGSEA. The CDR3 runs 13 residues. V shed 0 bases and J shed 11 bases, with 16 bases lying between them. CDR3 amino acids: CSVEEGTRLNYTF. For the CDR3, the DNA is TGCAGCGTTGAAGAGGGTACACGGTTAAATTACACCTTC.

The chain recombines TRBV3-1 (or the pseudogene TRBV3-2) with TRBJ2-6; 10 bases align to TRBD1. The CDR3 runs 19 residues. Germline assignment: CDR1 LGHDT and CDR2 YNNKEL (reference sequence). V lost 0 bases and J lost 2; bases outside the gene matches: 7. The CDR3 reads CASSQDFGTGEAGANVLTF. As DNA, the CDR3 is TGTGCCAGCAGCCAAGATTTCGGGACAGGGGAAGCTGGGGCCAACGTCCTGACTTTC.

The chain combines TRBV11-3 with TRBJ2-5; tentative D call: TRBD1 (6 bases). The length of the CDR3 is 16 residues. V dropped 1 base and J dropped 4 bases, with 16 bases sitting between them. Germline V gene lookup returns CDR1 SGHNT and CDR2 YENEEA. This chain's CDR3 is CASSLGRRGWRETQYF. Here the CDR3 DNA reads TGTGCCAGCAGCTTAGGTCGAAGGGGGTGGAGAGAGACCCAGTACTTC.

The chain is built from TRBV6-2 or TRBV6-3 and TRBJ2-7, with D possibly being TRBD2 (6 bases). Trimming cost V 5 bases and J 1 base, with 15 bases left between them. Germline CDR1 MNHEY, CDR2 SVGEGT. The CDR3 totals 15 residues. CDR3 sequence reads: CASSTPGLGSYEQYF. CDR3 nucleotides: TGTGCCAGCAGTACCCCGGGACTGGGGTCCTACGAGCAGTACTTC.

The chain links TRBV28 to TRBJ2-7; 10 bases are a match to TRBD2. The J segment lost 0 bases and the V segment lost 2 bases, leaving 4 bases of the junction unmatched. The V gene's germline CDR1 is MDHEN and CDR2 SYDVKM. The CDR3 loop spans 16 amino acids. The CDR3, as DNA: TGTGCCAGCAGTTTACTGACTAGCGGGTTCTCCTACGAGCAGTACTTC. It is translated as CASSLLTSGFSYEQYF.

This chain joins TRBV2 and TRBJ1-2, with a possible D match to TRBD1 (5 bases). CDR3 length: 11 amino acids. The ends were cut back, 5 bases at V and 8 bases at J, with 9 bases in the middle. Per germline, CDR1 SNHLY and CDR2 FYNNEI. CDR3 DNA: TGTGCCAGCAGTTCAGGGATCGGCTACACCTTC. Encoded protein: CASSSGIGYTF.

The V and J genes are TRBV5-8 and TRBJ1-2, with 11 bases lining up with TRBD1. The V gene's germline CDR1 is SGHTS and CDR2 YDEGEE. The length of the CDR3 is 14 residues. V was pared by 5 bases and J by 7 bases, with 7 bases of the junction left unmatched. This chain's CDR3 is CASRDRGRLRGYTF. The CDR3 nucleotides are TGTGCCAGCAGGGACAGGGGGCGCCTTCGTGGCTACACCTTC.